Below are 4 T cell receptor beta chains sequenced from a single sample in a study of T cell responses to AZD1222 COVID-19 vaccine. The table came from immunoSEQ multiplex PCR; TCRdb's copy has only in-frame clones and leaves some out. The sample shows some 90,000 clones, about 85% of them seen only once. This sample comprised peripheral blood, obtained on day 0 of AZD1222 vaccination. The receptor set was obtained from an adult in good health.

This clone came up once. The chain couples TRBV18 to TRBJ2-3; D ambiguous. V was shortened by 5 bases and J by 6 bases, with 9 bases between the two germline ends. There are 12 residues in the CDR3. The germline CDR1 and CDR2 sequences are KGHSH and LQKENI. For the CDR3, the DNA is TGTGCCAGCTCAGCGGCATGGGATACGCAGTATTTT. This translates into CASSAAWDTQYF.

This clone was detected a few times. The chain carries TRBV7-2 and TRBJ2-1, with 10 bases fitting TRBD2. In germline, CDR1 is SGHTA, CDR2 FQGNSA. V gave up 8 bases and J gave up 0 bases; unmatched junction bases: 13. The length of the CDR3 is 18 residues. The CDR3, as DNA: TGTGCCAGCTTCCAAGGGGGACTAGCGCGAAGCTCCTACAATGAGCAGTTCTTC. The encoded protein is CASFQGGLARSSYNEQFF.

A word on this clone: At one of its ends the junction is not consistent with the germline gene, which may arise from a read error. The chain carries TRBV18 and TRBJ1-1, with D unresolved. This CDR3 has 14 residues. The germline V gene encodes CDR1 KGHSH and CDR2 LQKENI. The CDR3 sequence is CASSPLRSRTLDIF. The CDR3 DNA follows: TGTGCCAGCTCACCACTACGGTCACGCACCTTAGACATCTTT.

The chain has TRBV15 and TRBJ1-5; unclear D gene. This CDR3 contains 16 residues. Germline V CDR1 and CDR2: LNHNV, YYDKDF (reference sequence). The ends were cut back, 0 bases at V and 5 bases at J, with 14 bases in the middle. The DNA of the CDR3 is TGTGCCACCAGCAGAGATGAAGGAAGGTACGATCAGCCCCAGCATTTT. This gives the protein CATSRDEGRYDQPQHF.